These T cell receptor beta chains were read from a single sample in a study of identical twins. TCRdb itself ran the 5' RACE reads through MiXCR, one entry per CDR3 protein. Seen here are 550,000 to 800,000 distinct CDR3 sequences, just over 7% observed once, and the top ten hold over 1.5%. The data were also submitted as part of a second study, on yellow fever vaccine responses in identical twins.

Sequenced input: PBMCs. The receptors were sampled from a woman under 30 in good health. Each CDR3 is given with its conserved first and last residue. The order of the fields is clone size, V gene, D gene, J gene, CDR3 DNA, CDR3 protein. D genes are given only for firm matches. Expanded clones get a size class; other rows say once, few or many, or leave the size out.

-,TRBV5-6,-,TRBJ2-1,TGTGCCAGCAGCTTAAACAGAAGAACCTACAATGAGCAGTTCTTC,CASSLNRRTYNEQFF
-,TRBV28,TRBD2,TRBJ2-3,TGTGCCAGCAGCCTACTATTGACTAGCGTCGGGGCCACAGATACGCAGTATTTT,CASSLLLTSVGATDTQYF
-,TRBV20-1,TRBD1,TRBJ1-1,TGCAGTGCTAGAAAACAGGGGATGGAGACTGAAGCTTTCTTT,CSARKQGMETEAFF
-,TRBV20-1,-,TRBJ2-7,TGCAGTGCTGGACTCAAATCCTACGAGCAGTACTTC,CSAGLKSYEQYF
many,TRBV7-2,-,TRBJ2-7,TGTGCCAGCACTAGGGGTTACGAGCAGTACTTC,CASTRGYEQYF
many,TRBV15,-,TRBJ2-5,TGTGCCACCAGCAATCCCAGCGCCCTCCAAGAGACCCAGTACTTC,CATSNPSALQETQYF
few,TRBV12-3/TRBV12-4,-,TRBJ2-5,TGTGCCAGCAGTACTAGGAATAGGGAGACCCAGTACTTC,CASSTRNRETQYF
few,TRBV9,TRBD2,TRBJ2-2,TGTGCCAGCAACAAGGGACTAGCGGGGATACTGTCCACCGGGGAGCTGTTTTTT,CASNKGLAGILSTGELFF
-,TRBV7-3,TRBD1,TRBJ2-2,TGTGCCAGCAGTCCAACGACAGGGGGCCGGGAGCTGTTTTTT,CASSPTTGGRELFF
few,TRBV6-5,-,TRBJ1-1,TGTGCCAGCAGTTCAGCCGCAAGGAACACTGAAGCTTTCTTT,CASSSAARNTEAFF
few,TRBV20-1,-,TRBJ2-7,TGCAGTGCTAGAGTCCCCCCCCGTGGGCGAGGAGGGTACGAGCAGTACTTC,CSARVPPRGRGGYEQYF
once,TRBV24-1,TRBD2,TRBJ2-3,TGTGCCACCAGACAGAGCGGGAACACAGATACGCAGTATTTT,CATRQSGNTDTQYF
few,TRBV29-1,-,TRBJ2-5,TGCAGCGTCCAAGGGGGGCACGTGGAGACCCAGTACTTC,CSVQGGHVETQYF
few,TRBV6-5,TRBD2,TRBJ2-7,TGTGCCAGCAGTTACTCGAACCCGGGACTAGCGGGAGGTCTTGAGCAGTACTTC,CASSYSNPGLAGGLEQYF
-,TRBV7-2,-,TRBJ2-1,TGTGCCAGCAGCTTTAGCCCGTTCGAATACAAAGGGGAAAACAATGAGCAGTTCTTC,CASSFSPFEYKGENNEQFF
-,TRBV7-9,-,TRBJ2-3,TGTGCCAGCAGCCCCCCTGGGGGGGGGCCCACAGATACGCAGTATTTT,CASSPPGGGPTDTQYF
-,TRBV5-1,-,TRBJ1-6,TGCGCCAGCAGCTTGGATAGCGGGCCACCCCTCCACTTT,CASSLDSGPPLHF
many,TRBV12-3/TRBV12-4,-,TRBJ2-6,TGTGCCAGCAATCGGTTGGCTGGGGCCAACGTCCTGACTTTC,CASNRLAGANVLTF